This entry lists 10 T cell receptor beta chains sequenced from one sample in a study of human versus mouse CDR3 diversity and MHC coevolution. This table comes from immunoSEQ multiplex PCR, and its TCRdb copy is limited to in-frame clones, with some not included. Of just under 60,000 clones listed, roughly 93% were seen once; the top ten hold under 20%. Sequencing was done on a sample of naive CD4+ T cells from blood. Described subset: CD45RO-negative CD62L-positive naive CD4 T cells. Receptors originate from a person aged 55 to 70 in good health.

CDR3 in amino acids: CASSVDNARNTEAFF. The DNA for the CDR3 is TGTGCCAGCAGTGTCGATAATGCTAGGAACACTGAAGCTTTCTTT. The chain has TRBV6-1 and TRBJ1-1; D unclear. This CDR3 has 15 residues. Trimming pared 4 bases from V and 1 base from J, leaving 13 bases between. Germline loops: CDR1 MNHNS, CDR2 SASEGT.

CDR3 sequence (DNA): TGCGCCAGCAGCTCCCCTCTAGCGGGAGGGCTCAATGAGCAGTTCTTC. Translation: CASSSPLAGGLNEQFF. The rearrangement links TRBV5-1 to TRBJ2-1, with 12 bases lining up with TRBD2. The V gene end was trimmed by 3 bases and the J gene end by 6 bases; junction bases not matched to a gene: 7. CDR1 is SGHRS and CDR2 is YFSETQ in the germline V gene. The CDR3 runs 16 residues. The whole variable domain, filled in from reference TRBV5-1 and TRBJ2-1, reads KAGVTQTPRYLIKTRGQQVTLSCSPISGHRSVSWYQQTPGQGLQFLFEYFSETQRNKGNFPGRFSGRQFSNSRSEMNVSTLELGDSALYLCASSSPLAGGLNEQFFGPGTRLTVL.

CDR3 DNA: TGCGCCAGCACTGGACTAGAGGGCACAGATACGCAGTATTTT. It yields the protein CASTGLEGTDTQYF. V usage is TRBV5-1 and J usage is TRBJ2-3; TRBD2 agrees at 7 bases. Germline assignment: CDR1 SGHRS and CDR2 YFSETQ. This CDR3 has 14 amino acids. With V trimmed by 6 bases and J by 1 base, 5 bases remained unmatched.

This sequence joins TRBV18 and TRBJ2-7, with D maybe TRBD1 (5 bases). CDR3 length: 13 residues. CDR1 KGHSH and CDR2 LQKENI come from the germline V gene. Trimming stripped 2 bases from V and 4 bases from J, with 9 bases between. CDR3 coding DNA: TGTGCCAGCTCACCAGAGGCAGGGTACGAGCAGTACTTC. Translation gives CASSPEAGYEQYF.

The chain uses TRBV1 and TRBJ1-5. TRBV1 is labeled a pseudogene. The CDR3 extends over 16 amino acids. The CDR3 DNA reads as TGCACCAGCAGACATCCGGCCACCCGAGGAAATCAGCCCCAGCATTTT. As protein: CTSRHPATRGNQPQHF.

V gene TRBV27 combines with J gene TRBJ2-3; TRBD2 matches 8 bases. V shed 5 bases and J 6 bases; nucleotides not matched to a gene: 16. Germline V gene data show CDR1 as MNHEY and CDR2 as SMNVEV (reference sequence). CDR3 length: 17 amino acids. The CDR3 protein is CASSPTRLAGPSDTQYF. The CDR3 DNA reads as TGTGCCAGCAGTCCAACCCGTCTAGCGGGTCCCTCTGATACGCAGTATTTT.

CDR3 residues: CASSQGTSGRTQYF. In DNA form, the CDR3 reads TGTGCCAGCAGCCAAGGGACTAGCGGGAGAACCCAGTACTTC. This chain connects TRBV14 to TRBJ2-5; the match to TRBD2 covers 13 bases. The CDR3 runs to 14 residues. V gave up 1 base and J gave up 8 bases; unmatched junction bases: 1. The germline V gene encodes CDR1 SGHDN and CDR2 FVKESK.

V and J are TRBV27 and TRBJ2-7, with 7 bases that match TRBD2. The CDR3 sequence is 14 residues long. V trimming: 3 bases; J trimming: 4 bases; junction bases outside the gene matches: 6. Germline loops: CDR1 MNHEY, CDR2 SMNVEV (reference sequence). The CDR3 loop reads CASSFSGGRYEQYF. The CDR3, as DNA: TGTGCCAGCAGTTTTTCGGGGGGTCGATACGAGCAGTACTTC.

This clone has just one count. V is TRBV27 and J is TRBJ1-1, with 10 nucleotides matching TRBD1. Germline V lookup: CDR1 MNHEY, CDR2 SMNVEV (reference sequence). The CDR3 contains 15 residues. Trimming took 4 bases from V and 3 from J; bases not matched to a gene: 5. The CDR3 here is CASSSRTGGDTEAFF. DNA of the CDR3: TGTGCCAGCAGTTCTCGGACAGGGGGTGACACTGAAGCTTTCTTT.

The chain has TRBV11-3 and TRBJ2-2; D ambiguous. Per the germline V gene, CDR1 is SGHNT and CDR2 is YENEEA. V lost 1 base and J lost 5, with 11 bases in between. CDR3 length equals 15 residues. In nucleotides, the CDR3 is TGTGCCAGCAGCTTAGGATTGGGCCAAACCGGGGAGCTGTTTTTT. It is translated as CASSLGLGQTGELFF.